This T cell receptor beta chain emerged from a study of beta chain features in type 1 diabetes. The entirety of the isolated RNA underwent reverse transcription, so expressed TCRB transcripts were sequenced. Profiling relied on immunoSEQ multiplex PCR, and the TCRdb table lists in-frame clones only, not all of them. The table lists hundreds of thousands of clones, around 30% of them singletons. About this clone itself: The sample carries other DNA sequences with the same CDR3.

The CDR3 runs 12 residues. Trimming took 1 base from V and 5 from J, leaving 5 bases between them. Germline-derived CDR1 and CDR2 are SEHNR and FQNEAQ (reference sequence). This receptor was identified in a man aged 18 to 30 in good health. The genes are TRBV7-9 and TRBJ2-5; no definite D call. Specimen: naive CD4+ T cells from blood. The CDR3 spells CASSLVQETQYF. The CDR3 DNA is TGTGCCAGCAGCTTAGTTCAGGAGACCCAGTACTTC.